A selection of T cell receptor beta chains follows, all from one sample in a study of tumor-infiltrating lymphocytes in primary liver carcinoma. TCRdb recomputed calls from the multiplex PCR reads with MiXCR, one row per CDR3 protein. This table has approximately 330,000 distinct CDR3 sequences, less than 70% appearing once. The specimen sequenced was peripheral blood. These receptors were obtained from a man aged 40-55 years with primary liver carcinoma and hepatitis B virus infection. Both conserved end residues are part of each CDR3. D genes are given only for firm matches. Some rows have no size entry. The others give once, few or many, or a class for an expanded clone.

clone size: NA; J gene: TRBJ2-1; V gene: TRBV7-3; D gene: TRBD1; CDR3 DNA: TGTGCCAGTAGTATACTAGGGGGCGGCTGCAATGAGCTGTTCTTC; CDR3 protein: CASSILGGGCNELFF
clone size: NA; J gene: TRBJ2-4; V gene: TRBV6-2/TRBV6-3; D gene: NA; CDR3 DNA: TGTGCCAGCACCAACCCAGGGTCTGGGGCCAACGTCCTGACATTC; CDR3 protein: CASTNPGSGANVLTF
clone size: many; J gene: TRBJ1-2; V gene: TRBV6-2/TRBV6-3; D gene: NA; CDR3 DNA: TGTGCCAGCAGCTCGGGAGGCTACACCTTC; CDR3 protein: CASSSGGYTF
clone size: NA; J gene: TRBJ2-1; V gene: TRBV6-6; D gene: TRBD2; CDR3 DNA: TGTGCCAGCAGTTACCTAGCGGGAGGTCCAAGTCACTCCCCTATCTCCTACAATGAGCAGTTCTTC; CDR3 protein: CASSYLAGGPSHSPISYNEQFF
clone size: few; J gene: TRBJ2-4; V gene: TRBV4-1; D gene: NA; CDR3 DNA: TGCGCCAGCAGCCAGCCTCCAGGGTTCGGAGCCAAAAACATTCAGTACTTC; CDR3 protein: CASSQPPGFGAKNIQYF
clone size: NA; J gene: TRBJ1-1; V gene: TRBV28; D gene: TRBD1; CDR3 DNA: TGTGCCAGCATTGGGACAGGGTGGATGACTGAAGCTTTCTTT; CDR3 protein: CASIGTGWMTEAFF
clone size: NA; J gene: TRBJ2-7; V gene: TRBV11-2; D gene: NA; CDR3 DNA: TGTGCCAGCAGCTTAGGGAGCCCGGACAACGAGCAGTACTTC; CDR3 protein: CASSLGSPDNEQYF
clone size: few; J gene: TRBJ1-1; V gene: TRBV5-1; D gene: NA; CDR3 DNA: TGCGCCAGCAGCTTGATAAGCGAGGGTACTGAAGCTTTCTTT; CDR3 protein: CASSLISEGTEAFF
clone size: NA; J gene: TRBJ2-5; V gene: TRBV4-2; D gene: NA; CDR3 DNA: TGTGCCAGCAGCCACGTTCACCCGGACGTACAAGAGACCCAGTACTTC; CDR3 protein: CASSHVHPDVQETQYF
clone size: many; J gene: TRBJ2-1; V gene: TRBV11-2; D gene: TRBD2; CDR3 DNA: TGTGCCAGCAGACCCCAGGGAGGGACTAGACACTTCTTC; CDR3 protein: CASRPQGGTRHFF
clone size: NA; J gene: TRBJ2-2; V gene: TRBV4-1; D gene: TRBD1; CDR3 DNA: TGCGCCAGCAACCAAGATCAACAGGGGGCTCAAAACGGGGAGCTGTTTTTT; CDR3 protein: CASNQDQQGAQNGELFF
clone size: many; J gene: TRBJ2-3; V gene: TRBV4-3; D gene: NA; CDR3 DNA: TGCGCCAGCAGCCAAGGATCTGGGGGCTGGGATACGCAGTATTTT; CDR3 protein: CASSQGSGGWDTQYF
clone size: NA; J gene: TRBJ2-7; V gene: TRBV11-2; D gene: NA; CDR3 DNA: TGTGCCAGCATGTTAGCGCTCGGGACCGCTAAGGAGCAGTACTTC; CDR3 protein: CASMLALGTAKEQYF
clone size: NA; J gene: TRBJ2-3; V gene: TRBV6-5; D gene: TRBD2; CDR3 DNA: TGTGCCAATAGGAGACTAGCGGTCACAGATACGCAGTATTTT; CDR3 protein: CANRRLAVTDTQYF
clone size: NA; J gene: TRBJ2-6; V gene: TRBV4-1; D gene: TRBD1; CDR3 DNA: TGTGTCAGCAGCCAAGATGACAGGGGCGCTGGGGCCAACGTCCTGACTTTC; CDR3 protein: CVSSQDDRGAGANVLTF
clone size: few; J gene: TRBJ2-1; V gene: TRBV11-2; D gene: TRBD2; CDR3 DNA: TGTGCCAGCAGCTTAGGTACTAGCGAGAGGTCCCCCGATGAGCAGTTCTTC; CDR3 protein: CASSLGTSERSPDEQFF
clone size: many; J gene: TRBJ1-1; V gene: TRBV11-2; D gene: NA; CDR3 DNA: TGTGCCAGCAGCTTAGTGATGATGAACACTGAAGCTTTCTTT; CDR3 protein: CASSLVMMNTEAFF
clone size: NA; J gene: TRBJ1-1; V gene: TRBV29-1; D gene: NA; CDR3 DNA: TGCAGCGTTAAGAGGTCGGACACTGAAGCTTTCTTT; CDR3 protein: CSVKRSDTEAFF
clone size: many; J gene: TRBJ1-5; V gene: TRBV6-6; D gene: TRBD1; CDR3 DNA: TGTGCCAGCAGACATCAGGACAGGGGTAGCAATCAGCCCCAGCATTTT; CDR3 protein: CASRHQDRGSNQPQHF
clone size: NA; J gene: TRBJ1-2; V gene: TRBV4-1; D gene: TRBD1; CDR3 DNA: TGCGCCAGCAGCCAGGTACCGGGACAGAGTTTTAAGGCCAGAACCAACTATGGCTACACCTTC; CDR3 protein: CASSQVPGQSFKARTNYGYTF
clone size: many; J gene: TRBJ2-1; V gene: TRBV13; D gene: NA; CDR3 DNA: TGTGCCAGCAGCGAAGGAGGGCCCAACAATGAGCAGTTCTTC; CDR3 protein: CASSEGGPNNEQFF
clone size: many; J gene: TRBJ2-1; V gene: TRBV12-3/TRBV12-4; D gene: TRBD1; CDR3 DNA: TGTGCCAGCGGTCTTGTTCCGGGACAGGGTGCCAATGAGCAGTTCTTC; CDR3 protein: CASGLVPGQGANEQFF
clone size: many; J gene: TRBJ1-1; V gene: TRBV4-3; D gene: TRBD1; CDR3 DNA: TGCGCCAGCAGCCAAGTTGCAGGGGGAAACACTGAAGCTTTCTTT; CDR3 protein: CASSQVAGGNTEAFF
clone size: few; J gene: TRBJ2-7; V gene: TRBV4-1; D gene: NA; CDR3 DNA: TGCGCCAGCAGCCAAGAACCTTCCCGTGCGAGTGAGCAGTACTTC; CDR3 protein: CASSQEPSRASEQYF
clone size: NA; J gene: TRBJ1-4; V gene: TRBV7-8; D gene: NA; CDR3 DNA: TGTGCCAGCAGCTTATCCGCGGAACAGGGTGCTGAAAAACTGTTTTTT; CDR3 protein: CASSLSAEQGAEKLFF
clone size: NA; J gene: TRBJ1-5; V gene: TRBV7-2; D gene: NA; CDR3 DNA: TGTGCCAGCAGCTTAGGAGTTCAGGCCGGTCCCCAGCATTTT; CDR3 protein: CASSLGVQAGPQHF
clone size: many; J gene: TRBJ1-5; V gene: TRBV6-2/TRBV6-3; D gene: TRBD1; CDR3 DNA: TGTGCCAGCAGCTACCTAACAGGGGCCAACAATCAGCCCCAGCATTTT; CDR3 protein: CASSYLTGANNQPQHF
clone size: NA; J gene: TRBJ2-1; V gene: TRBV4-1; D gene: NA; CDR3 DNA: TGCGCCAGCAGCCTACAGGGCTACGAGCAGTTCTTC; CDR3 protein: CASSLQGYEQFF
clone size: NA; J gene: TRBJ1-2; V gene: TRBV5-6; D gene: TRBD1; CDR3 DNA: TGTGCCAGCAGCCGTTGGGACAGCAGCTATGGCTACACCTTC; CDR3 protein: CASSRWDSSYGYTF
clone size: few; J gene: TRBJ2-7; V gene: TRBV10-3; D gene: TRBD1; CDR3 DNA: TGTGCCATCAGTGAAACAGGGGACTCCTACGAGCAGTACTTC; CDR3 protein: CAISETGDSYEQYF
clone size: NA; J gene: TRBJ2-2; V gene: TRBV11-2; D gene: TRBD2; CDR3 DNA: TGTTCCAGCATCTTAGAGGGAGGGTATGGCACCGGGGAGCTGTTTTTT; CDR3 protein: CSSILEGGYGTGELFF
clone size: many; J gene: TRBJ1-1; V gene: TRBV12-3/TRBV12-4; D gene: NA; CDR3 DNA: TGTGCCAGCAGTACACAGGGAAGGGACACTGAAGCTTTCTTT; CDR3 protein: CASSTQGRDTEAFF
clone size: NA; J gene: TRBJ2-5; V gene: TRBV6-6; D gene: TRBD2; CDR3 DNA: TGTGCCAGCACTCCACCGACTAGCGGGGCGAAAGAGACCCAGTACTTC; CDR3 protein: CASTPPTSGAKETQYF
clone size: once; J gene: TRBJ1-3; V gene: TRBV28; D gene: TRBD1; CDR3 DNA: TGTGCCAGCAGTTTACTACAGGGGGCTGTTGGAAACACCATATATTTT; CDR3 protein: CASSLLQGAVGNTIYF
clone size: NA; J gene: TRBJ1-1; V gene: TRBV13; D gene: TRBD1; CDR3 DNA: TGTGCCAGCAGCTCGTCGCAGGGGGCTGGCACTGAATCTTTCTTT; CDR3 protein: CASSSSQGAGTESFF
clone size: once; J gene: TRBJ1-1; V gene: TRBV4-1; D gene: NA; CDR3 DNA: TGCGCCGGCACCCATCCCCTGAACACTGAAGCTTTCTTT; CDR3 protein: CAGTHPLNTEAFF
clone size: many; J gene: TRBJ2-7; V gene: TRBV12-3/TRBV12-4; D gene: TRBD1; CDR3 DNA: TGTGCCAGCAGTTTGGGGACAGGGGGAGCGGGCGAGCAGTACTTC; CDR3 protein: CASSLGTGGAGEQYF
clone size: NA; J gene: TRBJ1-3; V gene: TRBV11-2; D gene: NA; CDR3 DNA: TGTGCCAGCACCCCATTTTCCTCTGGAAACACCATATATTTT; CDR3 protein: CASTPFSSGNTIYF
clone size: NA; J gene: TRBJ2-7; V gene: TRBV12-3/TRBV12-4; D gene: NA; CDR3 DNA: TGTGCCAGCGGACCGGGACAAAGCTACGAGCAGTGCTTC; CDR3 protein: CASGPGQSYEQCF